The sequence of this T cell receptor beta chain was determined in a study of T cells after yellow fever vaccination. Study-wide findings and caveats: It was the secondary response that reached its peak faster, day 5 versus 15, but it was weaker. CD4 and CD8 compartments shared a small share of clonotypes.

Concerning this clonotype itself: Its antigen is as yet unknown.

TCRdb redid the calling of the 5' RACE reads with MiXCR, one entry per CDR3 protein. The data show approximately 550,000 distinct CDR3 sequences, 15% to 20% seen once. This material consisted of PBMCs, taken 15 days after the yellow fever booster vaccination. The clonotype was recovered from a man aged 25-40 years who received the YFV17D yellow fever vaccine.

The CDR3 coding sequence is TGTGCCATCAAGGCCACCGAAGATACGCAGTATTTT. Residues: CAIKATEDTQYF. This chain joins TRBV10-3 and TRBJ2-3, with no clear D. There are 12 residues in the CDR3. Per germline, CDR1 ENHRY and CDR2 SYGVKD. V lost 7 bases and J lost 5, with 10 bases in between.